Listed here are 22 T cell receptor beta chains from one sample, sequenced in a study of T-cell memory formation after mild COVID-19. Each CDR3 protein gets one entry after TCRdb re-called the 5' RACE reads with MiXCR. The repertoire holds about 190,000 distinct CDR3 sequences, with approximately 30% as singletons. The sequenced material came from PBMCs or a T cell subset sorted from them (not recorded which). These receptors all stem from an adult woman who had mild COVID-19 (a few samples of this study predate the infection). Cell type and time point are not known.

The V and J genes are TRBV29-1 and TRBJ1-4, with 8 bases aligning to TRBD1. The germline V gene has CDR1 SQVTM and CDR2 ANQGSEA. CDR3 length: 16 residues. Unmatched junction bases numbered 9, after V lost 1 base and J lost 5 bases. CDR3 in amino acids: CSVEVWGDRGNEKLFF. In DNA, the CDR3 is TGCAGCGTTGAAGTTTGGGGCGACAGGGGCAATGAAAAACTGTTTTTT.

The gene calls are TRBV11-2 and TRBJ2-7, with 7 bases matching TRBD1. There are 15 residues in the CDR3. The V gene end was trimmed by 1 base and the J gene end by 2 bases; junction bases not matched to a gene: 5. Germline V gene data show CDR1 as SGHAT and CDR2 as FQNNGV. The CDR3 protein is CASSLAPGQPYEQYF. For the CDR3, the DNA is TGTGCCAGCAGCTTAGCTCCGGGACAGCCCTACGAGCAGTACTTC.

The chain has TRBV7-9 and TRBJ2-1, with D possibly matching TRBD2 (6 bases). The CDR3 totals 16 residues. Germline V gives CDR1 SEHNR, CDR2 FQNEAQ (reference sequence). V shed 6 bases and J shed 9 bases, with 24 bases lying between them. CDR3 bases: TGTGCCAGCAGTCCCTCTCTAGCGTTTGGGAACGCTGAGCAGTTCTTC. This translates into CASSPSLAFGNAEQFF. The whole variable domain, remainder taken from reference TRBV7-9 and TRBJ2-1, is DTGVSQNPRHKITKRGQNVTFRCDPISEHNRLYWYRQTLGQGPEFLTYFQNEAQLEKSRLLSDRFSAERPKGSFSTLEIQRTEQGDSAMYLCASSPSLAFGNAEQFFGPGTRLTVL.

The chain employs TRBV3-1 and TRBJ2-5, with TRBD2 matching 7 bases. The CDR3 covers 18 residues. Germline loops: CDR1 LGHDT, CDR2 YNNKEL (reference sequence). The trim removed 4 bases at V and 1 base at J, leaving 15 bases unmatched. CDR3 loop: CASSPSPGSGPFQETQYF. Here the CDR3 DNA reads TGTGCCAGCAGCCCCTCCCCGGGTAGCGGGCCCTTCCAAGAGACCCAGTACTTC.

This clonotype was counted a single time. The V gene is TRBV10-3, the J gene TRBJ2-5; D may be TRBD2 (6 bases). In germline, CDR1 is ENHRY, CDR2 SYGVKD. Trimming took off 1 base at V and 4 bases at J, with 10 bases between the two ends. This CDR3 contains 14 residues. Here the CDR3 reads CAISEFGLSETQYF. CDR3 DNA: TGTGCCATCAGTGAGTTTGGACTATCAGAGACCCAGTACTTC.

In this sample, this clonotype turned up a few times. This sequence joins TRBV9 and TRBJ2-3, with TRBD2 identical over 8 bases. J gave up 3 bases and V 1 base, and 13 bases lay outside the gene matches. In germline, CDR1 is SGDLS, CDR2 YYNGEE. The CDR3 totals 18 residues. This CDR3 is CASSVSEGRGGLTDTQYF. DNA of the CDR3: TGTGCCAGCAGCGTATCCGAGGGACGGGGGGGCCTTACAGATACGCAGTATTTT.

The chain uses TRBV7-9 and TRBJ1-1; D is ambiguous. The CDR3 is 11 amino acids. The V and J ends lost 2 bases and 4 bases respectively, with 2 bases between them. Germline V gives CDR1 SEHNR, CDR2 FQNEAQ (reference sequence). The CDR3 DNA follows: TGTGCCAGCAGCTTATTCACTGAAGCTTTCTTT. Translating gives CASSLFTEAFF.

The chain is built from TRBV3-1 and TRBJ2-7; D ambiguous. The CDR3 runs to 15 residues. Deletions cut 0 bases from V and 5 bases from J, with 14 bases between. CDR1 and CDR2 from the germline V gene are LGHDT and YNNKEL (reference sequence). Here the CDR3 reads CASSQEETGWNEQYF. Written as DNA, the CDR3 is TGTGCCAGCAGCCAAGAAGAGACGGGTTGGAACGAGCAGTACTTC.

The chain combines TRBV20-1 with TRBJ2-7; 10 positions match TRBD2. The CDR3 extends over 14 amino acids. The junction had 1 base not matched to a gene; V was cut back by 0 bases and J by 2 bases. The germline V gene has CDR1 DFQATT and CDR2 SNEGSKA (reference sequence). Here the CDR3 DNA reads TGCAGTGCTAGAGACACTAGCGGGGCCTACGAGCAGTACTTC. Its translation: CSARDTSGAYEQYF.

The chain employs TRBV24-1 and TRBJ2-1; 7 bases agree with TRBD2. The CDR3 runs to 14 residues. Germline assignment: CDR1 KGHDR and CDR2 SFDVKD. Unmatched junction bases numbered 0, after V lost 3 bases and J lost 2 bases. DNA of the CDR3: TGTGCCACCAGTGATAGCGGGACCTACAATGAGCAGTTCTTC. Encoded protein: CATSDSGTYNEQFF.

This clonotype turned up a few times. The genes are TRBV5-1 and TRBJ2-6, with 11 nucleotides matching TRBD1. The CDR3 runs to 17 residues. The V gene end was trimmed by 4 bases and the J gene end by 2 bases; junction bases not matched to a gene: 5. Germline CDR1 is SGHRS and CDR2 is YFSETQ. This CDR3 is CASSTGQGAAGANVLTF. CDR3 DNA sequence: TGCGCCAGCAGCACCGGACAGGGGGCTGCTGGGGCCAACGTCCTGACTTTC.

The rearrangement links TRBV12-3 or TRBV12-4 to TRBJ2-1; possible D gene TRBD1, 6 bases. Trimming removed 6 bases from V and 7 bases from J, with 10 bases in between. The CDR3 is 12 amino acids. In DNA form, the CDR3 reads TGTGCCAGCAGGAGGACAGAAAATGAGCAGTTCTTC. It is translated as CASRRTENEQFF.

This chain links TRBV5-4 with TRBJ2-1, with D possibly TRBD2 on 6 matching bases. Between the trimmed V and J ends, which lost 1 base and 10 bases, there was a span of 15 bases. The CDR3 consists of 14 residues. Germline V CDR1 and CDR2: SGHNT, YYREEE (reference sequence). CDR3 in amino acids: CASSLMVGAGEQFF. The CDR3 DNA reads TGTGCCAGCAGCTTGATGGTTGGGGCGGGGGAGCAGTTCTTC.

The chain has TRBV11-3 and TRBJ2-3; D perhaps matches TRBD1 (5 bases). Trimming removed 3 bases from V and 2 bases from J, with 9 bases in between. The CDR3 extends over 14 amino acids. Germline CDR1 reads SGHNT; CDR2 reads YENEEA. The CDR3, as DNA: TGTGCCAGCAGCTTGTTGGGGCCCACAGATACGCAGTATTTT. It translates to CASSLLGPTDTQYF.

A few counts support this clonotype. This chain joins TRBV6-5 and TRBJ2-2; 7 bases are shared with TRBD2. The CDR3 extends over 15 amino acids. CDR1 is MNHEY, CDR2 SVGAGI, per germline. With 6 bases clipped from V and 1 base from J, the junction kept 5 bases outside the gene matches. The CDR3 DNA reads as TGTGCCAGCAGCATGACTAGCATGAACACCGGGGAGCTGTTTTTT. It translates to CASSMTSMNTGELFF.

The chain couples TRBV12-3 or TRBV12-4 to TRBJ1-1; D is unclear. Deletions cut 6 bases from V and 8 bases from J, with 13 bases between. This CDR3 spans 12 amino acids. CDR3 loop: CASSLTGPEAFF. CDR3 nucleotide sequence: TGTGCCAGCAGCTTAACCGGCCCCGAAGCTTTCTTT.

This clonotype was picked up many times. The chain employs TRBV29-1 and TRBJ2-7; TRBD2 might be the D (5 bases). Per the germline V gene, CDR1 is SQVTM and CDR2 is ANQGSEA. V lost 4 bases to trimming and J lost 3 bases, with 7 bases between them. This CDR3 is 11 amino acids long. The CDR3 DNA reads as TGCAGCGTTGCCGGGAACTACGAGCAGTACTTC. Translating it yields CSVAGNYEQYF.

The chain carries TRBV20-1 and TRBJ2-7, with TRBD2 matching over 11 bases. Germline V gene data show CDR1 as DFQATT and CDR2 as SNEGSKA (reference sequence). CDR3 size: 16 residues. J was trimmed by 3 bases and V by 0 bases; bases with no gene match: 7. The DNA of the CDR3 is TGCAGTGCTAGAGATGTACTAGCGGGGGAGTTCTACGAGCAGTACTTC. Amino acid sequence: CSARDVLAGEFYEQYF.

To note about this clonotype: Possible read error: a much larger clone is one base away. Here the CDR3 reads CASSLQTSGGLITDTQYF. The CDR3 DNA sequence: TGTGCCAGCAGCTTACAGACTAGCGGGGGTCTTATCACAGATACGCAGTATTTT. The rearrangement links TRBV7-2 to TRBJ2-3; 12 bases match TRBD2. The length of the CDR3 is 18 residues. Per germline, CDR1 SGHTA and CDR2 FQGNSA. V gave up 2 bases and J gave up 2 bases; unmatched junction bases: 8.

The rearrangement uses TRBV5-1 and TRBJ2-1; 12 positions agree with TRBD2. This CDR3 contains 15 residues. Per germline, CDR1 SGHRS and CDR2 YFSETQ. The ends lost 0 bases at V and 7 bases at J; junction bases unmatched: 2. CDR3 sequence (DNA): TGCGCCAGCAGCTTGGCGACTAGCGGGGGAAATGAGCAGTTCTTC. Amino acids: CASSLATSGGNEQFF.

This clonotype occurred a few times. This chain connects TRBV7-8 to TRBJ2-2; perhaps TRBD1 as D (6 bases). The germline V gene has CDR1 SGHVS and CDR2 FQNEAQ. The CDR3 has 18 amino acids. Trimming shortened V by 1 base and J by 4 bases, and 19 bases separated the two germline ends. The CDR3 DNA reads TGTGCCAGCAGCTTAGTCGGCAGGGGCCGCACGGGCACCGGGGAGCTGTTTTTT. Protein sequence: CASSLVGRGRTGTGELFF. The whole variable domain, remainder taken from reference TRBV7-8 and TRBJ2-2, is GAGVSQSPRYKVAKRGQDVALRCDPISGHVSLFWYQQALGQGPEFLTYFQNEAQLDKSGLPSDRFFAERPEGSVSTLKIQRTQQEDSAVYLCASSLVGRGRTGTGELFFGEGSRLTVL.

The chain couples TRBV5-1 to TRBJ2-1; D call uncertain. Germline V gene lookup returns CDR1 SGHRS and CDR2 YFSETQ. Deletions cut 7 bases from V and 0 bases from J, with 14 bases between. The CDR3 consists of 15 residues. CDR3 in amino acids: CASSSAGSSYNEQFF. The CDR3 region has the DNA TGCGCCAGCTCCTCCGCAGGAAGCTCCTACAATGAGCAGTTCTTC.